These 26 T cell receptor beta chains were all obtained from the same sample, sequenced in a study of monozygotic twins with inflammatory bowel disease. TCRdb re-called the 5' RACE reads and catalogs CDR3 proteins one per entry, DNA excluded. Recorded for this sample: about 160,000 distinct CDR3 sequences. Sequencing used blood. The receptors shown here come from a human donor with ulcerative colitis or Crohn's disease, or a healthy co-twin of an affected twin (not recorded which).

This chain uses TRBV5-1 with TRBJ2-7; TCRdb's D call, TRBD1, is unchecked because there is no DNA. The CDR3 spans 13 residues. From germline, CDR1 is SGHRS and CDR2 YFSETQ. The CDR3 loop is CASSPDRVGEQYF.

The chain has TRBV12-3 or TRBV12-4 and TRBJ2-5; the TRBD1 assignment by TCRdb is unverifiable without DNA. The CDR3 runs to 14 residues. The CDR3 reads CASSPGQGLETQYF.

The chain is built from TRBV20-1 and TRBJ1-4; the D gene TCRdb calls, TRBD1, cannot be checked with no DNA. CDR1 and CDR2 from the germline V gene are DFQATT and SNEGSKA (reference sequence). The CDR3 contains 12 residues. The CDR3 sequence: CSAPVMGSNNVF.

The chain links TRBV5-5 to TRBJ1-4. Germline assignment: CDR1 SGHKS and CDR2 YYEKEE (reference sequence). CDR3 length: 14 residues. The CDR3 sequence: CASSRAGSREKLFF.

The CDR3 region is CASSYTEPYEQYF. This rearrangement joins TRBV6-6 to TRBJ2-7. This CDR3 is built from 13 residues. The germline gives CDR1 MNHNY, CDR2 SVGAGI (reference sequence).

The rearrangement uses TRBV5-1 and TRBJ1-4. Per the germline V gene, CDR1 is SGHRS and CDR2 is YFSETQ. The CDR3 has 13 residues. This chain's CDR3 is CASNPGRGEKLFF.

The V call is TRBV3-1, the J call TRBJ2-2; TCRdb lists TRBD1, though no DNA is available to test this call. This CDR3 spans 16 amino acids. CDR1 is LGHDT and CDR2 is YNNKEL in the germline V gene (reference sequence). CDR3 region: CASSLRTGSNTGELFF.

The V gene is TRBV4-1, the J gene TRBJ2-2; TCRdb's D call of TRBD1 is untestable without DNA. The CDR3 runs to 14 residues. Germline-derived CDR1 and CDR2 are MGHRA and YSYEKL. The CDR3 protein is CASTRDRNTGELFF.

The gene calls are TRBV5-1 and TRBJ1-2. Germline CDR1 SGHRS, CDR2 YFSETQ. CDR3 length equals 14 residues. The CDR3 sequence: CASSPLTENYGYTF.

The V call is TRBV20-1, the J call TRBJ1-6; TCRdb calls TRBD1, which cannot be checked without DNA. Per the germline V gene, CDR1 is DFQATT and CDR2 is SNEGSKA (reference sequence). The CDR3 covers 15 residues. CDR3 region: CSARFAGQGFSPLHF.

This rearrangement joins TRBV29-1 to TRBJ2-7. Per the germline V gene, CDR1 is SQVTM and CDR2 is ANQGSEA. The CDR3 has 12 amino acids. CDR3: CSVETAAYEQYF.

The V call is TRBV7-6, the J call TRBJ1-5; the D gene TCRdb calls, TRBD1, cannot be checked with no DNA. CDR1 and CDR2 (germline): SGHVS, FNYEAQ. This CDR3 is 16 amino acids long. CDR3: CASSLQGRRSGQPQHF.

V is TRBV9 and J is TRBJ2-3; the D call of TRBD2 rests on TCRdb alone, since no DNA is present to check it. The CDR3 totals 15 residues. Germline V gene data show CDR1 as SGDLS and CDR2 as YYNGEE. The CDR3 sequence: CASSASGRGTDTQYF.

The chain recombines TRBV28 with TRBJ1-1; the TCRdb D gene call, TRBD1, has no DNA to confirm it. Germline CDR1 is MDHEN and CDR2 is SYDVKM. The CDR3 has 12 residues. The CDR3 sequence is CASRQGGTEAFF.

V usage is TRBV28 and J usage is TRBJ2-7; absent DNA, TCRdb's TRBD1 call cannot be checked. Germline lookup yields CDR1 MDHEN and CDR2 SYDVKM. The CDR3 sequence is 16 residues long. CDR3 sequence: CASSLLAGQGYSEQYF.

The CDR3 spells CASSSPYRGRREETQYF. The chain links TRBV28 to TRBJ2-5; the D gene TCRdb calls, TRBD1, cannot be checked with no DNA. The germline V gene has CDR1 MDHEN and CDR2 SYDVKM. The length of the CDR3 is 17 residues.

The CDR3 reads CASSLGQSDQPQHF. The V and J genes are TRBV6-1 and TRBJ1-5; TCRdb gives TRBD1 as the D gene, but with no DNA this cannot be confirmed. Germline-derived CDR1 and CDR2 are MNHNS and SASEGT. The CDR3 runs 14 residues.

This chain uses TRBV20-1 with TRBJ2-6; TCRdb indicates TRBD2, and absent DNA this call remains unverified. The CDR3 loop spans 15 amino acids. Germline CDR1 is DFQATT and CDR2 is SNEGSKA (reference sequence). CDR3 protein: CSAIQRWSGANVLTF.

The chain joins TRBV18 to TRBJ2-7; the D call of TRBD2 rests on TCRdb alone, since no DNA is present to check it. The germline CDR1 and CDR2 sequences are KGHSH and LQKENI. This CDR3 comprises 15 residues. Here the CDR3 reads CASSPGTSGPYEQYF.

The chain employs TRBV7-2 and TRBJ2-1; TCRdb proposes TRBD2, but this gene call is untestable without DNA. This CDR3 contains 15 residues. Germline V gene data show CDR1 as SGHTA and CDR2 as FQGNSA. The CDR3 spells CAAGAGGYSYNEQFF.

This chain links TRBV7-2 with TRBJ2-7; lacking DNA, the TRBD1 call made by TCRdb goes unchecked. This CDR3 has 15 amino acids. Germline V gene sequence: CDR1 SGHTA, CDR2 FQGNSA. This CDR3 reads CASSLTPGRRNEQYF.

V usage is TRBV28 and J usage is TRBJ2-3; TCRdb lists TRBD1, though no DNA is available to test this call. The V gene's germline CDR1 is MDHEN and CDR2 SYDVKM. The CDR3 has 16 residues. CDR3 region: CASTHRGQGDTDTQYF.

V gene TRBV7-2 combines with J gene TRBJ2-1. The CDR3 spans 14 residues. CDR1 SGHTA and CDR2 FQGNSA come from the germline V gene. The CDR3 protein is CASSLTVSYNEQFF.

V gene TRBV18 combines with J gene TRBJ2-7. The CDR3 loop spans 13 amino acids. CDR1 and CDR2 from the germline V gene are KGHSH and LQKENI. CDR3 sequence: CASSPLQVNEQYF.

The V and J genes are TRBV20-1 and TRBJ1-4; TCRdb selects TRBD1, and the lack of DNA leaves this call unchecked. Per germline, CDR1 DFQATT and CDR2 SNEGSKA (reference sequence). CDR3 length: 16 residues. CDR3 residues: CSARDLPQGAGEKLFF.

The chain is built from TRBV7-2 and TRBJ2-7. In germline, CDR1 is SGHTA, CDR2 FQGNSA. This CDR3 comprises 15 residues. The CDR3 region is CASSLDLVGYYEQYF.